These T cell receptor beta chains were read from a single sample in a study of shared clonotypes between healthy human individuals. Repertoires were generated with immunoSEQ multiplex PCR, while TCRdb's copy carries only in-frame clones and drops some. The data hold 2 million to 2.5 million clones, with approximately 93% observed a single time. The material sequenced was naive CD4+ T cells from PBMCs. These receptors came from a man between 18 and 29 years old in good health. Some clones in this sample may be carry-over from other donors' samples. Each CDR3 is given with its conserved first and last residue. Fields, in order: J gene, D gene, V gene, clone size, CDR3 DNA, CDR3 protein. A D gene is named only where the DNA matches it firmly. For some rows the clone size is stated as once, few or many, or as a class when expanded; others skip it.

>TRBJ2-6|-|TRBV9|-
TGTGCCAGCAGCGTAGGGGTGCCAGGGGCCAACGTCCTGACTTTC
CASSVGVPGANVLTF
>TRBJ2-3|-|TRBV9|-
TGTGCCAGCAGCGTAGGGGGAAGCTTAAATACGCAGTATTTT
CASSVGGSLNTQYF
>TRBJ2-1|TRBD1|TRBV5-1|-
TGCGCCAGCAGGGCGACCTTGACAGGGGGTAAGGAGCAGTTCTTC
CASRATLTGGKEQFF
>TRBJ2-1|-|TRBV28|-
TGTGCCAGCGATTCCCGAGTGAAGTCGGATGAGCAGTTCTTC
CASDSRVKSDEQFF
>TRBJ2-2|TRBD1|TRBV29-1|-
TGCAGCGCAGAGACAGGGATAATCACCGGGGAGCTGTTTTTT
CSAETGIITGELFF
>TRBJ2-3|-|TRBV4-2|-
TGTGCCAGCAGCCAAGTAGGCATAGATACGCAGTATTTT
CASSQVGIDTQYF
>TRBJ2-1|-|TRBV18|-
TGTGCCAGCTCACCACTGAGTGGTTATTTTGGAGTCGGTGAGCAGTTCTTC
CASSPLSGYFGVGEQFF
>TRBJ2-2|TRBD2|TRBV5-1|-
TGCGCCAGCAGCTACCAAAGCGGGAAGAACACCGGGGAGCTGTTTTTT
CASSYQSGKNTGELFF
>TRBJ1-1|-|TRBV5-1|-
TGCGCCAGCAGCTCGGTAGGGCGCGGGGAATGGACTGAAGCTTTCTTT
CASSSVGRGEWTEAFF
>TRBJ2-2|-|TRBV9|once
TGTGCCAGCAGCGTTGCGACCGGGGAGCTGTTTTTT
CASSVATGELFF
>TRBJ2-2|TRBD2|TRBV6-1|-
TGTGCCAGCAGTGGGCCTAGCGGGGGGTCCGGGGAGCTGTTTTTT
CASSGPSGGSGELFF
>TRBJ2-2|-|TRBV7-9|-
TGTGCCAGCAGCTTAATGGGGCCGAACACCGGGGAGCTGTTTTTT
CASSLMGPNTGELFF
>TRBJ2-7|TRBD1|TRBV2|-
TGTGCCAGCAGTGTAGGGACAGGGGGGCCCTACGAGCAGTACTTC
CASSVGTGGPYEQYF
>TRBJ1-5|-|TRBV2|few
TGTGCCAGCAGGGTTTATAGCAATCAGCCCCAGCATTTT
CASRVYSNQPQHF
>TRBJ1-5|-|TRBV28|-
TGTGCCAGCAACATCGGGGGGGCGGACAATCAGCCCCAGCATTTT
CASNIGGADNQPQHF
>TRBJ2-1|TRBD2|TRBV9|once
TGTGCCAGCAGCCCAGCGGCGGGAGGGCCCTCTTACAATGAGCAGTTCTTC
CASSPAAGGPSYNEQFF
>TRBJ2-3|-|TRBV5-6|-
TGTGCCAGCAGCTTGGTCAACAGGGTTGGTACAGATACGCAGTATTTT
CASSLVNRVGTDTQYF
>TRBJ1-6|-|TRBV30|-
TGTGCCTGGAGTGTAATCCAGGCCACGAGGGATTCACCCCTCCACTTT
CAWSVIQATRDSPLHF
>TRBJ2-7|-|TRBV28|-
TGTGCCAGCAGTTTCCCTTGGTCCTCCTACGAGCAGTACTTC
CASSFPWSSYEQYF
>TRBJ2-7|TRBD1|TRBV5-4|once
TGTGCCAGCAGTCTAGGACAGGGCAGAACCTACGAGCAGTACTTC
CASSLGQGRTYEQYF
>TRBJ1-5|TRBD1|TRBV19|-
TGTGCCAGTAGTGTTTTAGGACAGGGGGAGGTTCAGCCCCAGCATTTT
CASSVLGQGEVQPQHF
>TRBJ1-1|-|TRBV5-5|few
TGTGCCAGCAGCTTGCAGTTCGGAGGGCTCACTGAAGCTTTCTTT
CASSLQFGGLTEAFF
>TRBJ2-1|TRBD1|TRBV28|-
TGTGCCAGCAGTTTACCGCCCGGGACAGGGGTGACAGAGCAGTTCTTC
CASSLPPGTGVTEQFF
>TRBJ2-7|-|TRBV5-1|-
TGCGCCAGCAGCTTGGACCAGTACGAGCAGTACTTC
CASSLDQYEQYF
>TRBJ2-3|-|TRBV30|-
TGTGCCTGGGGACGGGACGGGCAGTATTTT
CAWGRDGQYF
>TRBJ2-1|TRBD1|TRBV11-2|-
TGTGCCAGCAGAACAACCAGGACAGGGGTTAGCGATGAGCAGTTCTTC
CASRTTRTGVSDEQFF
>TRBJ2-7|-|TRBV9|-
TGTGCCAGCAGCGTAGGAGGCCAGGGTCTCTCCTACGAGCAGTACTTC
CASSVGGQGLSYEQYF
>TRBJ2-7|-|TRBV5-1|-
TGCGCCAGCAGCTTGACCGGGAGCTCCTACGAGCAGTACTTC
CASSLTGSSYEQYF
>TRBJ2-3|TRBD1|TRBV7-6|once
TGTGCCAGCAGCTCACAACAGGGGGCAACAGATACGCAGTATTTT
CASSSQQGATDTQYF
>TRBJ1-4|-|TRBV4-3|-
TGCGCCAGCAGCCAAGAGATGGGCGGACTTAATGAAAAACTGTTTTTT
CASSQEMGGLNEKLFF